The 24 T cell receptor beta chains below come from one sample, sequenced in a study of brain T cells in children with intractable seizures. As for time point: blood from clinic visit 5 months post-surgery; TSC patient then seizure free. This table comes from immunoSEQ multiplex PCR, and its TCRdb copy is limited to in-frame clones, with some not included. The data contain hundreds of thousands of clones, over 85% of them seen just once; the ten biggest clones take up 5% to 7%. The sequencing used peripheral blood, collected more than 4 months after surgery. These receptors all stem from a boy under two years old with tuberous sclerosis and intractable seizures.

The chain links TRBV19 to TRBJ2-1; 14 bases map to TRBD2. There are 15 residues in the CDR3. Germline V CDR1 and CDR2: LNHDA, SQIVND (reference sequence). V was pared by 4 bases and J by 9 bases, with 5 bases of the junction left unmatched. CDR3 nucleotide sequence: TGTGCCAGTAGTAGGGGACTAGCGGGAGTAAGTGAGCAGTTCTTC. Its protein is CASSRGLAGVSEQFF.

The genes are TRBV2 and TRBJ1-5; D ambiguous. From germline, CDR1 is SNHLY and CDR2 FYNNEI. Trimming took 1 base from V and 0 from J, leaving 7 bases between them. This CDR3 region has 15 residues. DNA for the CDR3: TGTGCCAGCAGTGAAGGAGGTTATAGCAATCAGCCCCAGCATTTT. It yields the protein CASSEGGYSNQPQHF.

The V gene is TRBV28, the J gene TRBJ1-3, with TRBD1 as a possible D gene (6 bases). Trimming stripped 6 bases from V and 1 base from J, with 16 bases between. The CDR3 runs to 16 residues. From germline, CDR1 is MDHEN and CDR2 SYDVKM. CDR3 nucleotide sequence: TGTGCCAGCAGCCAACTAGGGGGGGTATCTGGAAACACCATATATTTT. It codes for CASSQLGGVSGNTIYF.

This chain connects TRBV7-6 to TRBJ2-3; D assignment may be TRBD1 or TRBD2 (5 bases each). Germline CDR1 SGHVS, CDR2 FNYEAQ. The CDR3 contains 15 residues. V lost 5 bases and J lost 5, with 17 bases in between. For the CDR3, the DNA is TGTGCCAGCAGCCTAAGTTGGGACCCCCGAGATACGCAGTATTTT. Its protein product is CASSLSWDPRDTQYF.

The rearrangement uses TRBV24-1 and TRBJ2-7, with TRBD2 matching 7 bases. J gave up 10 bases and V 3 bases, and 14 bases lay outside the gene matches. The germline CDR1 and CDR2 sequences are KGHDR and SFDVKD. This CDR3 is 15 amino acids long. The CDR3 spells CATSDPNGLGSLQYF. CDR3 in DNA: TGTGCCACCAGTGATCCGAACGGACTAGGATCGCTTCAGTACTTC.

The genes are TRBV4-2 and TRBJ2-1, with D tentatively TRBD2 (6 bases). Germline CDR1 reads LGHNA; CDR2 reads YNFKEQ. The V and J ends lost 0 bases and 4 bases respectively, with 16 bases between them. There are 17 residues in the CDR3. The CDR3 loop is CASSQDSKLGTYNEQFF. The CDR3 DNA is TGTGCCAGCAGCCAAGATTCTAAGCTAGGGACTTACAATGAGCAGTTCTTC.

The rearrangement links TRBV29-1 to TRBJ2-1; D not resolved. This CDR3 is built from 10 residues. V was shortened by 5 bases and J by 11 bases, with 10 bases between the two germline ends. Germline V gives CDR1 SQVTM, CDR2 ANQGSEA. The CDR3 protein is CSVFEKKQFF. The CDR3 nucleotides read TGCAGCGTTTTTGAGAAAAAGCAGTTCTTC.

The chain carries TRBV7-9 and TRBJ2-6, with D uncertain. V lost 5 bases and J lost 0, with 8 bases in between. This CDR3 has 15 amino acids. Germline-derived CDR1 and CDR2 are SEHNR and FQNEAQ (reference sequence). The CDR3 sequence: CASSPDISGANVLTF. The CDR3 coding sequence is TGTGCCAGCAGCCCAGACATCTCTGGGGCCAACGTCCTGACTTTC.

The V call is TRBV30, the J call TRBJ1-4, with 9 bases fitting TRBD1. With 4 bases clipped from V and 7 bases from J, the junction kept 7 bases outside the gene matches. This CDR3 has 14 amino acids. Germline CDR1 is GTSNPN and CDR2 is SVGIG (reference sequence). CDR3 in amino acids: CAWTPTGGSEKLFF. CDR3 DNA sequence: TGTGCCTGGACCCCGACAGGGGGGTCTGAAAAACTGTTTTTT.

The CDR3 bases are TGTGCCAGCAGCGCCGGGATGGAGACCCAGTACTTC. Translation gives CASSAGMETQYF. The chain carries TRBV9 and TRBJ2-5; tentatively, D is TRBD2 (5 bases). The germline V gene encodes CDR1 SGDLS and CDR2 YYNGEE. The CDR3 covers 12 residues. Trimming pared 3 bases from V and 5 bases from J, leaving 8 bases between.

The rearrangement links TRBV9 to TRBJ2-7, with a tentative D call TRBD2 (6 bases). The CDR3 is 14 amino acids. With 1 base removed from V and 3 bases from J, the gap between germline ends came to 11 bases. CDR1 is SGDLS and CDR2 is YYNGEE in the germline V gene. CDR3 sequence (DNA): TGTGCCAGCAGCGTATCGGGAGCGTACTACGAGCAGTACTTC. Protein sequence: CASSVSGAYYEQYF. Full variable domain (outside the CDR3, taken from reference TRBV9 and TRBJ2-7): DSGVTQTPKHLITATGQRVTLRCSPRSGDLSVYWYQQSLDQGLQFLIQYYNGEERAKGNILERFSAQQFPDLHSELNLSSLELGDSALYFCASSVSGAYYEQYFGPGTRLTVT.

The chain is built from TRBV19 and TRBJ2-5, with D hard to call. V dropped 3 bases and J dropped 5 bases, with 19 bases sitting between them. Germline V CDR1 and CDR2: LNHDA, SQIVND (reference sequence). The CDR3 is 16 residues long. For the CDR3, the DNA is TGTGCCAGTAGTATCTTAGACTCCCATAAGAGGGAGACCCAGTACTTC. Protein product: CASSILDSHKRETQYF.

This chain uses TRBV7-8 with TRBJ2-7; D is undetermined. With 4 bases removed from V and 2 bases from J, the gap between germline ends came to 18 bases. The germline CDR1 and CDR2 sequences are SGHVS and FQNEAQ. The CDR3 has 16 amino acids. This CDR3 reads CASSSQRAGPTYEQYF. CDR3 nucleotides: TGTGCCAGCAGCTCCCAAAGGGCAGGACCTACCTACGAGCAGTACTTC. Complete variable domain (other parts from reference TRBV7-8 and TRBJ2-7): GAGVSQSPRYKVAKRGQDVALRCDPISGHVSLFWYQQALGQGPEFLTYFQNEAQLDKSGLPSDRFFAERPEGSVSTLKIQRTQQEDSAVYLCASSSQRAGPTYEQYFGPGTRLTVT.

The chain carries TRBV5-1 and TRBJ2-1; D may correspond to TRBD1 or TRBD2 (5 bases each). Trimming pared 3 bases from V and 4 bases from J, leaving 8 bases between. Germline V CDR1 and CDR2: SGHRS, YFSETQ. The CDR3 has 13 amino acids. The CDR3, as DNA: TGCGCCAGCAGCTGGGGACCTTACAATGAGCAGTTCTTC. Translated: CASSWGPYNEQFF.

The chain recombines TRBV3-1 (or the pseudogene TRBV3-2) with TRBJ1-2, with D unresolved. The CDR3 spans 15 residues. V lost 0 bases and J lost 7, with 15 bases in between. Germline V CDR1 and CDR2: LGHDT, YNNKEL (reference sequence). This CDR3 is CASSQEGSPRGGYTF. For the CDR3, the DNA is TGTGCCAGCAGCCAAGAGGGCAGCCCCCGGGGTGGCTACACCTTC.

V is TRBV28 and J is TRBJ2-1; D gene uncertain. V gave up 2 bases and J gave up 0 bases, with 5 bases separating them. This CDR3 is built from 14 residues. CDR1 and CDR2 (germline): MDHEN, SYDVKM. The CDR3 DNA is TGTGCCAGCAGTTTAACGGACTCCTACAATGAGCAGTTCTTC. Its translation: CASSLTDSYNEQFF.

For the CDR3, the DNA is TGCGCCAGCAGGGGGGGACAGTCCAGAGCTAACTATGGCTACACCTTC. Its protein is CASRGGQSRANYGYTF. The chain combines TRBV5-1 with TRBJ1-2; 7 nucleotides align to TRBD1. This CDR3 contains 16 residues. V was clipped by 5 bases and J by 0 bases; unmatched bases: 10. Germline lookup yields CDR1 SGHRS and CDR2 YFSETQ.

The rearrangement uses TRBV28 and TRBJ1-3, with a tentative D call TRBD1 (6 bases). The V gene lost 1 base and the J gene lost 4 bases, with 14 bases spanning the gap. The CDR3 covers 16 residues. Germline V CDR1 and CDR2: MDHEN, SYDVKM. The CDR3, as DNA: TGTGCCAGCAGTTTATCCGGGGGCCCGAGAGGAAACACCATATATTTT. Translation gives CASSLSGGPRGNTIYF.

The rearrangement links TRBV7-2 to TRBJ1-3; unclear D gene. CDR1 and CDR2 (germline): SGHTA, FQGNSA. The CDR3 length is 14 residues. Trimming cost V 1 base and J 0 bases, with 4 bases left between them. CDR3 nucleotides: TGTGCCAGCAGCTTAGACAGCTCTGGAAACACCATATATTTT. This sequence encodes CASSLDSSGNTIYF.

The chain uses TRBV6-5 and TRBJ2-1; D might be TRBD1 (7 bases). Germline CDR1 MNHEY, CDR2 SVGAGI. V lost 3 bases and J 9 bases, leaving 12 bases between the germline ends. This CDR3 has 13 residues. The CDR3 bases are TGTGCCAGCAGTTATGGGCAGGGGGGTGAGCAGTTCTTC. It is translated as CASSYGQGGEQFF.

The CDR3 DNA follows: TGTGCCAGCAGCCCGGGGGTCGGGTACAATGAGCAGTTCTTC. Translation: CASSPGVGYNEQFF. The rearrangement links TRBV7-3 to TRBJ2-1; D is possibly TRBD2 (6 bases). CDR3 length: 14 residues. Germline V CDR1 and CDR2: SGHTA, FQGTGA. Trimming took 5 bases from V and 4 from J, leaving 12 bases between them.

In nucleotides, the CDR3 is TGTGCCAGCAGCCTTGGAGTTGAAGCTTTCTTT. The encoded protein is CASSLGVEAFF. This sequence joins TRBV5-8 and TRBJ1-1; D gene uncertain. The CDR3 has 11 residues. V was cut by 4 bases and J by 7 bases, with 8 bases left in between. Germline-derived CDR1 and CDR2 are SGHTS and YDEGEE.

V usage is TRBV5-1 and J usage is TRBJ2-1; no firm D call. Germline V gene sequence: CDR1 SGHRS, CDR2 YFSETQ. The CDR3 spans 14 residues. V was trimmed by 4 bases and J by 8 bases, leaving 16 bases between them. The CDR3 DNA reads as TGCGCCAGCAGCGGGCCCCCGAGTCGGTATGAGCAGTTCTTC. Protein sequence: CASSGPPSRYEQFF.

V usage is TRBV19 and J usage is TRBJ1-5; TRBD1 is a possible D gene (6 bases). The germline gives CDR1 LNHDA, CDR2 SQIVND (reference sequence). The V end was cut by 0 bases, the J end by 0 bases, with 9 bases between. This CDR3 has 16 amino acids. The CDR3 here is CASSIEGAYSNQPQHF. In DNA, the CDR3 is TGTGCCAGTAGTATAGAGGGGGCCTATAGCAATCAGCCCCAGCATTTT.